Only a few counts were recorded for the clone carrying this T cell receptor (beta chain). Participants had their cohort set by participant-reported clinical history. Donors of Cohort 3 who recovered were those that had two negative PCRs, clearance, or symptom resolution. The authors' processing: Amplification of reference gene primers provided the estimated nucleated cell counts. Sequenced by immunoSEQ multiplex PCR; TCRdb stores in-frame clones only, minus some. Clone size and V and J calls were adopted from that table, with D and trimming inferred from the DNA. The data contain 300,000 to 450,000 clones, more than 75% of them singletons. These data come from a study of blood T cell repertoires in COVID-19. Study-level information: PBMCs, B-cell-depleted T cells, or T cells were the source of the cDNA or gDNA that made up the material.

CDR3 length: 17 residues. V was shortened by 0 bases and J by 9 bases, with 19 bases between the two germline ends. Germline lookup yields CDR1 SGDLS and CDR2 YYNGEE. The TCR was taken from a man aged 25 to 45 who had recovered from COVID-19. The V call is TRBV9, the J call TRBJ1-6; D is possibly TRBD1 (5 bases). Input material: PBMCs or T cells enriched from blood (not recorded which). CDR3 in DNA: TGTGCCAGCAGCGTAGAGGGAGGGGCGCTGGCAATTTCACCCCTCCACTTT. Its translation: CASSVEGGALAISPLHF.